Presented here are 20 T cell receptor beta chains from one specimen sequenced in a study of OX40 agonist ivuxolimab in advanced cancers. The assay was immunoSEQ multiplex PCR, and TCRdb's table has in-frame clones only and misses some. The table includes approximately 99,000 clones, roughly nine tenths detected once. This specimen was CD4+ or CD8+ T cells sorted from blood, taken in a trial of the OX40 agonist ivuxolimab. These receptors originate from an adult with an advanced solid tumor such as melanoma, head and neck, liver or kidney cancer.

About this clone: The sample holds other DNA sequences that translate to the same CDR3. The CDR3 DNA follows: TGTGCCAGCAGCGTGGGAACCTTCTCTGGAAACACCATATATTTT. Translation gives CASSVGTFSGNTIYF. The V gene is TRBV9, the J gene TRBJ1-3; D unclear. The CDR3 is 15 residues long. V shed 2 bases and J shed 0 bases, with 9 bases lying between them. The germline gives CDR1 SGDLS, CDR2 YYNGEE.

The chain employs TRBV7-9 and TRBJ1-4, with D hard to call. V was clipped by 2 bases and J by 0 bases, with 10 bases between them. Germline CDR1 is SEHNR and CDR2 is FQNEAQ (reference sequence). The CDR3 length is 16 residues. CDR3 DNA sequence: TGTGCCAGCAGCTTATGGAAGGGAGCAACTAATGAAAAACTGTTTTTT. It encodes CASSLWKGATNEKLFF.

The CDR3, as DNA: TGTGCCAGCAGTGGGAGTCGGGAAACCCATCATGGCTACACCTTC. As protein: CASSGSRETHHGYTF. This chain links TRBV2 with TRBJ1-2; D gene unclear. The CDR3 is 15 amino acids. CDR1 and CDR2 from the germline V gene are SNHLY and FYNNEI. Trimming stripped 4 bases from V and 6 bases from J, with 18 bases between. The whole variable domain, remainder taken from reference TRBV2 and TRBJ1-2, is EPEVTQTPSHQVTQMGQEVILRCVPISNHLYFYWYRQILGQKVEFLVSFYNNEISEKSEIFDDQFSVERPDGSNFTLKIRSTKLEDSAMYFCASSGSRETHHGYTFGSGTRLTVV.

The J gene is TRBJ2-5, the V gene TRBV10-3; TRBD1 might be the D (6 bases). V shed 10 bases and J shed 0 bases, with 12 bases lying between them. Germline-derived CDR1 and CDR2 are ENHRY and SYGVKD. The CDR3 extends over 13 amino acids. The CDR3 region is CATGTQYQETQYF. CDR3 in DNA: TGTGCCACCGGGACACAGTACCAAGAGACCCAGTACTTC.

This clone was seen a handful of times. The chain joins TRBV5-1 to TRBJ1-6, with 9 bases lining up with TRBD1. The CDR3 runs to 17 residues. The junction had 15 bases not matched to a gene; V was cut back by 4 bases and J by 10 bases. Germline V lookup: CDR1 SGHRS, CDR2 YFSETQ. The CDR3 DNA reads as TGCGCCAGCAGCCTAGTTCAGCGGGGACAGGGATGGTCACCCCTCCACTTT. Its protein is CASSLVQRGQGWSPLHF.

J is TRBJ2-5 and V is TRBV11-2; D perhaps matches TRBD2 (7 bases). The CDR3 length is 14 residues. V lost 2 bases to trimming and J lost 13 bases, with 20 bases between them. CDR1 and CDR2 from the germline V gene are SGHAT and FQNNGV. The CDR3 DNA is TGTGCCAGCAGCTTATGGGCGGGGGCCTTCAACCGGTACTTC. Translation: CASSLWAGAFNRYF.

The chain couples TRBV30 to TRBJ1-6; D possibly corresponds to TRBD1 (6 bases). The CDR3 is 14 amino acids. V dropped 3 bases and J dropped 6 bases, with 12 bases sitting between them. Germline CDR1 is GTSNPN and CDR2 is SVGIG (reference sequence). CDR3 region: CAWRIGQSNSPLHF. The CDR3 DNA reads TGTGCCTGGAGGATAGGACAGTCTAATTCACCCCTCCACTTT. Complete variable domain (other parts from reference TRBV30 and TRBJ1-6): SQTIHQWPATLVQPVGSPLSLECTVEGTSNPNLYWYRQAAGRGLQLLFYSVGIGQISSEVPQNLSASRPQDRQFILSSKKLLLSDSGFYLCAWRIGQSNSPLHFGNGTRLTVT.

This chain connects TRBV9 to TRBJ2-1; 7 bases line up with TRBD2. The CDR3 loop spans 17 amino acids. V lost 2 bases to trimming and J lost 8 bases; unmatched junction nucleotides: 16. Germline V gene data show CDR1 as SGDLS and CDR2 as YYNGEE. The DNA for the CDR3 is TGTGCCAGCAGCGTCCAGGGAGGGGCCTTAGGGACGGATGAGCAGTTCTTC. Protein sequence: CASSVQGGALGTDEQFF.

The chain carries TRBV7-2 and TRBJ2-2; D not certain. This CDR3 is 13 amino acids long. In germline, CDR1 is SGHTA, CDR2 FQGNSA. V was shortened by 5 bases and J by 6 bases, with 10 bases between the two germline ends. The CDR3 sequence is CASSLRRAGELFF. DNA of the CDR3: TGTGCCAGCAGCCTGAGGCGTGCCGGGGAGCTGTTTTTT.

The CDR3: CASSPGRRNEQFF. The DNA for the CDR3 is TGCGCCAGCAGCCCGGGGCGGCGAAATGAGCAGTTCTTC. The chain recombines TRBV5-1 with TRBJ2-1; D may be TRBD1 or TRBD2 (5 bases each). V dropped 4 bases and J dropped 7 bases, with 12 bases sitting between them. The CDR3 contains 13 residues. Germline values: CDR1 SGHRS, CDR2 YFSETQ.

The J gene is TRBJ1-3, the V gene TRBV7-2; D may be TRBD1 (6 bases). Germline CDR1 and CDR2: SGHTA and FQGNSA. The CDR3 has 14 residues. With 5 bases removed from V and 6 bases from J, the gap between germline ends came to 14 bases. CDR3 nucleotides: TGTGCCAGCAGCGGGCGGACAGTAACAAACACCATATATTTT. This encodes CASSGRTVTNTIYF.

The CDR3 DNA reads TGTGCCAGTAGTGCCCGGGGCCACACCGGGGAGCTGTTTTTT. Protein product: CASSARGHTGELFF. The chain is built from TRBV19 and TRBJ2-2; either TRBD1 or TRBD2 may fit D (5 bases each). Trimming took off 5 bases at V and 3 bases at J, with 10 bases between the two ends. Germline V gene sequence: CDR1 LNHDA, CDR2 SQIVND (reference sequence). This CDR3 spans 14 amino acids.

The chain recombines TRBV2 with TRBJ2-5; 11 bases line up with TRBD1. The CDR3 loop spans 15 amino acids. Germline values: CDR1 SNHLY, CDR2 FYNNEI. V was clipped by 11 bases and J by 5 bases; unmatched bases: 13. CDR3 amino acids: CAGKKRTGGGETQYF. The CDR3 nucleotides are TGTGCCGGAAAAAAACGGACAGGGGGCGGTGAGACCCAGTACTTC.

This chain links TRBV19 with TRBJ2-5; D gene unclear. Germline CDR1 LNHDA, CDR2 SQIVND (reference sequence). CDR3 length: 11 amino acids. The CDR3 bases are TGTGCGCCCGGAGCGCAAGAGACCCAGTACTTC. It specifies CAPGAQETQYF.

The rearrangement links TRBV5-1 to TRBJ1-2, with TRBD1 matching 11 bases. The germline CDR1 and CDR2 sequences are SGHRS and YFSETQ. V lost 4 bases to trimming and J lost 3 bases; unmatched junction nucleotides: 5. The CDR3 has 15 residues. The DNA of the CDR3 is TGCGCCAGCAGCATATGGGGACAGGGGGACTATGGCTACACCTTC. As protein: CASSIWGQGDYGYTF.

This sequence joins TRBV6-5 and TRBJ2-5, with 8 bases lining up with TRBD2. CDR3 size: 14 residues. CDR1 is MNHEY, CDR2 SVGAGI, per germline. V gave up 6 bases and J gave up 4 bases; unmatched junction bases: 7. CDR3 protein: CASSPLAGGETQYF. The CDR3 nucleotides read TGTGCCAGCAGCCCTCTAGCGGGCGGAGAGACCCAGTACTTC.

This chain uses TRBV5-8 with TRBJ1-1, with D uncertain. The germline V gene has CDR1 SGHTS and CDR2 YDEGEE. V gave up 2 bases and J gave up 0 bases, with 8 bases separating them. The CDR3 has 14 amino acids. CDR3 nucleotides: TGTGCCAGCAGCTTCCCTACACTGAACACTGAAGCTTTCTTT. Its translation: CASSFPTLNTEAFF.

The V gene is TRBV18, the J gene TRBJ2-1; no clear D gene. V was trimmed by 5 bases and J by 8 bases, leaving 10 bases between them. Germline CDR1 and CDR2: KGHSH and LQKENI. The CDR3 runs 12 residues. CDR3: CASSSLVDEQFF. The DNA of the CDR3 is TGTGCCAGCTCAAGCCTAGTGGATGAGCAGTTCTTC.

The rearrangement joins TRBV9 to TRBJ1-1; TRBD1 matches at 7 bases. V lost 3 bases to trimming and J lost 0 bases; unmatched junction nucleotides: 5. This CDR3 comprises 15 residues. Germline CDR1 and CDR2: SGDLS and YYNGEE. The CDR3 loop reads CASSETGRMNTEAFF. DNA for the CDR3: TGTGCCAGCAGCGAGACAGGGCGTATGAACACTGAAGCTTTCTTT.

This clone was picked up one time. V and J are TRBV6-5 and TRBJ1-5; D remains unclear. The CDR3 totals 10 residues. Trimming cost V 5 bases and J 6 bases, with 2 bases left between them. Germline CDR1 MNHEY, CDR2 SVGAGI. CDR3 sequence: CASSVQPQHF. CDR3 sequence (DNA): TGTGCCAGCAGTGTTCAGCCCCAGCATTTT.